This T cell receptor (beta chain) was sequenced in a study of T cell changes during pregnancy in multiple sclerosis. Here immunoSEQ multiplex PCR was the method, and the copy in TCRdb shows in-frame clones only, minus some. The sample records fewer than 90,000 clones, about 93% being singletons. The germline V and J ends were trimmed by 4 bases and 1 base, with 12 bases remaining between them. This CDR3 region has 14 residues. CDR1 is SGHRS, CDR2 YFSETQ, per germline. The chain joins TRBV5-1 to TRBJ2-7; no clear D. The origin of this receptor is a female donor in good health, enrolled as a control in a pregnancy study. Sample: peripheral blood, taken after pregnancy. CDR3 DNA sequence: TGCGCCAGCAGCCTCGTGTCGGGTTCCTACGAGCAGTACTTC. Translation gives CASSLVSGSYEQYF.